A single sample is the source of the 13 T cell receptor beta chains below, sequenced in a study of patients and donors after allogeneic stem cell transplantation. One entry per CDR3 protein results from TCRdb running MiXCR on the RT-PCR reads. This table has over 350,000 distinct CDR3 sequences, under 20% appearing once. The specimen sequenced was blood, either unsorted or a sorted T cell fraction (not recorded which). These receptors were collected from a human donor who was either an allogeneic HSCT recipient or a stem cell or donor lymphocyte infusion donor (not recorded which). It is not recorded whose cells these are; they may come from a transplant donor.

The CDR3 sequence is CAISDSRGTGTDTQYF. CDR3 in DNA: TGTGCCATCAGTGATAGTAGGGGAACGGGCACAGATACGCAGTATTTT. V usage is TRBV10-3 and J usage is TRBJ2-3, with D possibly matching TRBD1 (5 bases). Trimming removed 3 bases at V and 1 base at J, with 14 bases between. The CDR3 extends over 16 amino acids. Germline CDR1 is ENHRY and CDR2 is SYGVKD.

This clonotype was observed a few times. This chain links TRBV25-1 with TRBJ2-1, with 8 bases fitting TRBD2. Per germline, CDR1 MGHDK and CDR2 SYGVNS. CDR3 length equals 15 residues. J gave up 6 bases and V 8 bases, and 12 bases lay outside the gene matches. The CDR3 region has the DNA TGTGCCAGCGGAGATAGCGGGATTAGAAGCAATGAGCAGTTCTTC. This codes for CASGDSGIRSNEQFF.

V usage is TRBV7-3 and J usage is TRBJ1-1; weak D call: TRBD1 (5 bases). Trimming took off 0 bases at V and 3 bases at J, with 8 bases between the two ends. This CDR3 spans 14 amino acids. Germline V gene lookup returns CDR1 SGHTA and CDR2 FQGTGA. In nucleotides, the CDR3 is TGTGCCAGCAGCTTAACGGGGGGGGACACTGAAGCTTTCTTT. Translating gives CASSLTGGDTEAFF.

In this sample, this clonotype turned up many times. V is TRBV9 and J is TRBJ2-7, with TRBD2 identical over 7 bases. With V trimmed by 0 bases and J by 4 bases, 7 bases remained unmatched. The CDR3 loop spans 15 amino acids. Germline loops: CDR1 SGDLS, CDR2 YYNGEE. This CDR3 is CASSVAPSGDYEQYF. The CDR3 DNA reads TGTGCCAGCAGCGTAGCTCCTAGCGGAGATTACGAGCAGTACTTC.

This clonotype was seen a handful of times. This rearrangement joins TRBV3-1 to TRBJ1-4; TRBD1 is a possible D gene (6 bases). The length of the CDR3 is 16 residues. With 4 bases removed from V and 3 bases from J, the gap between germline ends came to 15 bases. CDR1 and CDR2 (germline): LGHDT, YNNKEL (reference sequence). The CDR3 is CASSPIGGLANEKLFF. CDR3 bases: TGTGCCAGCAGCCCCATCGGGGGCCTGGCTAATGAAAAACTGTTTTTT.

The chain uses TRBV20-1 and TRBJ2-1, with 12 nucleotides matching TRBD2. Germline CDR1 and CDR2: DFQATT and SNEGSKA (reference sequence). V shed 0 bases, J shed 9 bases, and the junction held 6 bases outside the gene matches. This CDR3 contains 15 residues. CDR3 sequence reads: CSARERTSGNGEQFF. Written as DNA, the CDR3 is TGCAGTGCTAGAGAACGGACTAGCGGGAACGGTGAGCAGTTCTTC.

This chain's CDR3 is CASSDWDSKNYGYTF. The CDR3 DNA reads as TGTGCCAGCAGTGACTGGGACAGCAAGAACTATGGCTACACCTTC. V and J are TRBV25-1 and TRBJ1-2, with 7 bases fitting TRBD1. The CDR3 is made up of 15 amino acids. Germline assignment: CDR1 MGHDK and CDR2 SYGVNS. The V gene end was trimmed by 3 bases and the J gene end by 2 bases; junction bases not matched to a gene: 6.

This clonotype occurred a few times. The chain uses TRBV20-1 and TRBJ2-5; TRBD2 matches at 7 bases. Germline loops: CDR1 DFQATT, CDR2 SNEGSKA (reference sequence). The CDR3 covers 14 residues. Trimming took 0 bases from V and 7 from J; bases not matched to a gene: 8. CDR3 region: CSARDHGGGVTQYF. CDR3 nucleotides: TGCAGTGCTAGAGATCATGGGGGAGGGGTGACCCAGTACTTC.

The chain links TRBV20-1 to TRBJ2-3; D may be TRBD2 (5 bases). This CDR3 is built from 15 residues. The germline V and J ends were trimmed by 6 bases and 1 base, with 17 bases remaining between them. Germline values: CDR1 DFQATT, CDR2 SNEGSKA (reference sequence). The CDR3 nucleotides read TGCAGTGCCGTCCGAGCGGATAGTCGCACAGATACGCAGTATTTT. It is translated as CSAVRADSRTDTQYF.

This CDR3 is CASSRLSAEQYF. Written as DNA, the CDR3 is TGTGCCAGCAGCCGCCTTTCCGCGGAGCAGTACTTC. The chain is built from TRBV3-1 and TRBJ2-7, with unresolved D. Germline CDR1 and CDR2: LGHDT and YNNKEL (reference sequence). The CDR3 is 12 amino acids. Deletions cut 4 bases from V and 7 bases from J, with 11 bases between.

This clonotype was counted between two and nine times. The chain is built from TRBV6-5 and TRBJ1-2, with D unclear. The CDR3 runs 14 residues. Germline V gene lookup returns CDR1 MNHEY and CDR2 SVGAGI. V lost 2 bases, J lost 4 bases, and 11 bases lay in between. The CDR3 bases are TGTGCCAGCAGTTACCGGGATTTGGGCTATGGCTACACCTTC. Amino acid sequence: CASSYRDLGYGYTF.

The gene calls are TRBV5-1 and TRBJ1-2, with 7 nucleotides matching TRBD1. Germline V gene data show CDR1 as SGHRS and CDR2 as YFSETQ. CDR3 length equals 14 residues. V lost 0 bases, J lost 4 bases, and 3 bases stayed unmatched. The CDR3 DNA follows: TGCGCCAGCAGCTTGGATGGGACAGTCTATGGCTACACCTTC. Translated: CASSLDGTVYGYTF.

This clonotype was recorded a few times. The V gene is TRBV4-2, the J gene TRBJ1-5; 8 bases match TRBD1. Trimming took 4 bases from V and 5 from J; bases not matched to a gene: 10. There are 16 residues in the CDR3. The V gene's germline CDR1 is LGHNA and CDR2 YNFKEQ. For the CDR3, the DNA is TGTGCCAGCAGCCTCGAACTCGACAGGGGTGATCAGCCCCAGCATTTT. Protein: CASSLELDRGDQPQHF.